The 17 T cell receptor beta chains given below trace back to one sample, sequenced in a study of long-term antiretroviral therapy in people with HIV. Researchers ran immunoSEQ v3.0 at survey level. The table came from immunoSEQ multiplex PCR; TCRdb's copy has only in-frame clones and leaves some out. The top ten clones hold about 5.3% of a sample with some 25,000 clones, roughly 83% of them seen once. The sequenced sample was unsorted PBMCs, obtained 0.7 years before starting antiretroviral therapy. The source of these receptors is a man aged 30 to 45 with HIV.

This clone came up a few times. CDR3 amino acids: CASSLGLNEYEQYF. Here the CDR3 DNA reads TGCGCCAGCAGTCTCGGCCTGAATGAGTACGAGCAGTACTTC. The chain couples TRBV5-1 to TRBJ2-7; D gene uncertain. The V end lost 5 bases, the J end lost 4 bases, and 16 bases lay between the germline ends. CDR3 size: 14 residues. Germline CDR1 SGHRS, CDR2 YFSETQ.

The chain carries TRBV4-3 and TRBJ1-1; the match to TRBD1 covers 10 bases. The CDR3 length is 18 residues. Losses at the gene ends were 0 bases for V and 1 base for J; bases not matched to a gene: 8. Germline-derived CDR1 and CDR2 are LGHNA and YSLEER. The CDR3, as DNA: TGCGCCAGCAGCCAAGATTCCGGGACAGGGGTATCGAACACTGAAGCTTTCTTT. Its translation is CASSQDSGTGVSNTEAFF.

The CDR3 nucleotides are TGTGCCAGCAGGGGCACAGGGGGTGGCTACACCTTC. Protein sequence: CASRGTGGGYTF. The V gene is TRBV6-5, the J gene TRBJ1-2, with 8 positions matching TRBD1. Germline lookup yields CDR1 MNHEY and CDR2 SVGAGI. This CDR3 region has 12 residues. V lost 6 bases, J lost 7 bases, and 4 bases stayed unmatched.

This chain joins TRBV2 and TRBJ1-1, with D unclear. CDR3 size: 15 residues. The V end was cut by 1 base, the J end by 0 bases, with 9 bases between. Germline CDR1 reads SNHLY; CDR2 reads FYNNEI. As DNA, the CDR3 is TGTGCCAGCAGTGAAGGGAGGAGTGTGAACACTGAAGCTTTCTTT. Protein sequence: CASSEGRSVNTEAFF.

The rearrangement joins TRBV7-2 to TRBJ2-5; perhaps TRBD2 as D (6 bases). Trimming removed 7 bases at V and 4 bases at J, with 22 bases between. CDR3 length: 16 amino acids. The germline gives CDR1 SGHTA, CDR2 FQGNSA. The CDR3 sequence: CASNSGGGSIGETQYF. The CDR3 bases are TGTGCCAGCAATTCCGGGGGAGGAAGCATTGGAGAGACCCAGTACTTC.

This chain uses TRBV30 with TRBJ2-3; 12 bases are a match to TRBD2. Germline V CDR1 and CDR2: GTSNPN, SVGIG (reference sequence). V lost 2 bases, J lost 6 bases, and 12 bases stayed unmatched. CDR3 length: 17 residues. CDR3 amino acids: CAWSRLRTSGGPDTQYF. CDR3 nucleotide sequence: TGTGCCTGGAGTCGTCTCCGCACTAGCGGGGGGCCGGATACGCAGTATTTT.

The V and J genes are TRBV29-1 and TRBJ2-7, with D possibly TRBD1 on 5 matching bases. The CDR3 is made up of 12 amino acids. Germline CDR1 reads SQVTM; CDR2 reads ANQGSEA. The CDR3: CSHGPGTYEQYF. The CDR3 DNA reads TGCAGTCATGGGCCAGGGACCTACGAGCAGTACTTC.

This clone was detected once. In DNA, the CDR3 is TGTGCCACCAGCAGAGTGGCTAGCGTTGACTACGAGCAGTACTTC. The encoded protein is CATSRVASVDYEQYF. This chain connects TRBV15 to TRBJ2-7; tentatively, D is TRBD2 (6 bases). This CDR3 comprises 15 residues. Germline lookup yields CDR1 LNHNV and CDR2 YYDKDF (reference sequence). V shed 1 base and J shed 3 bases, with 13 bases lying between them.

V is TRBV6-5 and J is TRBJ2-7, with no clear D. From germline, CDR1 is MNHEY and CDR2 SVGAGI. CDR3 length: 15 amino acids. V was cut by 4 bases and J by 6 bases, with 19 bases left in between. CDR3: CASSLDSGAFREQYF. The CDR3 DNA sequence: TGTGCCAGCAGTTTAGACTCAGGAGCCTTCCGCGAGCAGTACTTC.

The chain employs TRBV5-1 and TRBJ2-7; no clear D gene. The CDR3 runs 11 residues. The ends were cut back, 4 bases at V and 5 bases at J, with 7 bases in the middle. The V gene's germline CDR1 is SGHRS and CDR2 YFSETQ. CDR3 sequence reads: CASSGVHEQYF. CDR3 DNA: TGCGCCAGCAGCGGAGTCCACGAGCAGTACTTC.

This chain uses TRBV6-1 with TRBJ1-1; D possibly corresponds to TRBD1 (6 bases). V was clipped by 7 bases and J by 1 base, with 13 bases between them. Per the germline V gene, CDR1 is MNHNS and CDR2 is SASEGT. The CDR3 runs to 14 residues. The CDR3 DNA is TGTGCCAGCACCCCCGGGGGGGCGAACACTGAAGCTTTCTTT. This sequence encodes CASTPGGANTEAFF.

The rearrangement links TRBV27 to TRBJ1-1, with 7 positions matching TRBD1. V gave up 5 bases and J gave up 0 bases; unmatched junction bases: 3. The CDR3 runs to 14 residues. Germline assignment: CDR1 MNHEY and CDR2 SMNVEV (reference sequence). Here the CDR3 DNA reads TGTGCCAGCAGTGACAGGGCTGTGAACACTGAAGCTTTCTTT. Its translation is CASSDRAVNTEAFF.

This chain joins TRBV15 and TRBJ2-1; 7 bases are a match to TRBD2. In germline, CDR1 is LNHNV, CDR2 YYDKDF (reference sequence). V was pared by 0 bases and J by 4 bases, with 12 bases of the junction left unmatched. The CDR3 has 18 amino acids. The CDR3, as DNA: TGTGCCACCAGCAGAGATTTAATGGGGGGGGTTGGTTACAATGAGCAGTTCTTC. This codes for CATSRDLMGGVGYNEQFF.

This chain connects TRBV7-6 to TRBJ2-7, with a possible D match to TRBD1 (7 bases). V lost 0 bases and J 7 bases, leaving 19 bases between the germline ends. This CDR3 has 16 residues. The germline CDR1 and CDR2 sequences are SGHVS and FNYEAQ. CDR3: CASSLAPGGGGREQYF. The DNA of the CDR3 is TGTGCCAGCAGCTTAGCCCCTGGAGGGGGCGGAAGGGAGCAGTACTTC.

This chain uses TRBV11-2 with TRBJ1-1; TRBD1 aligns across 8 bases. The CDR3 totals 12 residues. Germline values: CDR1 SGHAT, CDR2 FQNNGV. Unmatched junction bases numbered 5, after V lost 2 bases and J lost 12 bases. The CDR3 here is CASSLHRGTSFF. CDR3 DNA: TGTGCCAGCAGCTTACACAGGGGGACATCTTTCTTT.

This rearrangement joins TRBV28 to TRBJ2-1, with 11 bases lining up with TRBD2. The CDR3 runs to 18 residues. With V trimmed by 10 bases and J by 4 bases, 18 bases remained unmatched. The germline V gene has CDR1 MDHEN and CDR2 SYDVKM. Written as DNA, the CDR3 is TGTGCCACCCGATCTAGCGGGGGGACGAATTTGGGATACAATGAGCAGTTCTTC. This translates into CATRSSGGTNLGYNEQFF.

V gene TRBV11-3 combines with J gene TRBJ2-1; 9 bases fit TRBD2. CDR1 is SGHNT, CDR2 YENEEA, per germline. Trimming removed 5 bases from V and 9 bases from J; junction bases left unmatched: 14. The CDR3 contains 16 residues. This CDR3 reads CASSPREAGGRGEQFF. The CDR3 nucleotides are TGTGCCAGCAGCCCGAGGGAGGCGGGAGGGCGGGGTGAGCAGTTCTTC.